This is a list of T cell receptor beta chains from one sample in a study of shared clonotypes between healthy human individuals. Profiled with immunoSEQ multiplex PCR; TCRdb holds only in-frame clones, not every one. This sample has over 2 million clones; less than 95% occur once, and the top ten carry roughly 1%. The specimen was naive CD8+ T cells sorted from blood. The origin of the receptors is a man aged 18 to 30 in good health. Both conserved end residues are part of each CDR3.

TRBV5-4 | CASSLDEGNGYTF
TRBV6-6 | CASRPDTGRNYGYTF
TRBV10-3 | CAISEPPDQPQHF
TRBV11-2 | CASSLVLPGTAIF
TRBV27 | CASSKGLAGQETQYF
TRBV19 | CASSIGAYTGELFF
TRBV4-3 | CASSQDRLVSSDTQYF
TRBV2 | CASSELAPSTDTQYF
TRBV11-2 | CASSLDVGAREQYF
TRBV9 | CASSVGGRDTGELFF
TRBV28 | CASSPDRLYGYTF
TRBV9 | CASSVTSGYEQYF
TRBV7-9 | CASSSDRDSGNTIYF
TRBV27 | CASSLTGSSGANVLTF
TRBV30 | CAWSVGSGANVLTF
TRBV7-2 | CASSLGGGGLETQYF
TRBV7-9 | CASSTDQIIITGYTF
TRBV10-2 | CASGSGAAFF
TRBV7-2 | CASSSKDRDTDTQYF
TRBV7-8 | CASSTNLPRSGNTIYF
TRBV4-1 | CASSQAGTGGEEKLFF
TRBV29-1 | CSVEDRVYQETQYF
TRBV6-4 | CAKNSGRSYEQYF
TRBV19 | CASSPGGTDTQYF
TRBV7-9 | CASRYGQINTEAFF
TRBV4-3 | CASSQGQGRFNEQFF
TRBV19 | CASSMGWGAEQFF
TRBV6-6 | CASSFLHLDSAYEQYF